Sequencing of this T cell receptor (beta chain) was carried out in a study of identical twins. A universal primer site came from template switching; cDNA carried unique molecular identifiers. TCRdb called the 5' RACE reads again in MiXCR, with one record for every CDR3 protein. This table has about 660,000 distinct CDR3 sequences, approximately 9% appearing once. There are a few counts of this clonotype. The V end was cut by 4 bases, the J end by 4 bases, with 12 bases between. CDR3 size: 14 residues. Germline V CDR1 and CDR2: MRHNA, SNTAGT. These data were also reused for a study on yellow fever vaccine responses in identical twins.

The chain employs TRBV6-4 and TRBJ2-3; D uncertain. Sequencing was performed on PBMCs. The origin of this receptor is a woman aged 18-35 years in good health. CDR3 DNA: TGTGCCAGCAGTGTCCAGCCGGGCCCAGATACGCAGTATTTT. Encoded protein: CASSVQPGPDTQYF.